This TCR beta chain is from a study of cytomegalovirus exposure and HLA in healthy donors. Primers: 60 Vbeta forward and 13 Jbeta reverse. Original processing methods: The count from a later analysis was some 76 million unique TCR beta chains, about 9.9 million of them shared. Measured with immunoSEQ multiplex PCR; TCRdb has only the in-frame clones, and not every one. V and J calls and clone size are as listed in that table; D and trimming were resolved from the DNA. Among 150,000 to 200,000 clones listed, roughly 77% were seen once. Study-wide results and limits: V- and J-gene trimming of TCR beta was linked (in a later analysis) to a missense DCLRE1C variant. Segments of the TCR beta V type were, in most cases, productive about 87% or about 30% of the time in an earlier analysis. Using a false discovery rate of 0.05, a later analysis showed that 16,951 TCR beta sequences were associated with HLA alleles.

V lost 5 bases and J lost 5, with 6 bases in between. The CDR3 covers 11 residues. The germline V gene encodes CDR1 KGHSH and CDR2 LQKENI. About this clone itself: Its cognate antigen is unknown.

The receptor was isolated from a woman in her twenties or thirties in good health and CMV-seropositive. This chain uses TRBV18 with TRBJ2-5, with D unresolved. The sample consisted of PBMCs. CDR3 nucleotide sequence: TGTGCCAGCTCAGATCGGGAGACCCAGTACTTC. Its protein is CASSDRETQYF.